This TCR beta chain came from a study of T cell responses to AZD1222 COVID-19 vaccine. Data came from immunoSEQ multiplex PCR; TCRdb stores just in-frame clones and leaves some out. The sample shows approximately 200,000 clones, 88% of them seen only once. Trimming cost V 3 bases and J 6 bases, with 16 bases left between them. CDR1 is GTSNPN, CDR2 SVGIG, per germline (reference sequence). There are 14 residues in the CDR3. The source was peripheral blood, collected on day 0 of AZD1222 vaccination. This sequence was found in an adult in good health. The V and J genes are TRBV30 and TRBJ2-3; D unresolved. The CDR3 DNA reads as TGTGCCTGGAGCGCCGTCGGACCTGGGGATACGCAGTATTTT. Translated, it gives CAWSAVGPGDTQYF.